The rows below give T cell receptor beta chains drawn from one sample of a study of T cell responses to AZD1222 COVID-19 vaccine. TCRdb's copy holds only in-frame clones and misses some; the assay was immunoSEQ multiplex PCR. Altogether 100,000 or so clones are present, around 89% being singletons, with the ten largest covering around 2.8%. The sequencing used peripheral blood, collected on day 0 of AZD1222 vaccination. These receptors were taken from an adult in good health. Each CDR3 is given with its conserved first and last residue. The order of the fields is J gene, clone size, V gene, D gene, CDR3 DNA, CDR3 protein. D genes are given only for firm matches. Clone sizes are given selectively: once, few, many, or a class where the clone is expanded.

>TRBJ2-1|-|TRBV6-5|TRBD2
TGTGCCAGCAGTTTCATTAGCGGGTCAGGCAATGAGCAGTTCTTC
CASSFISGSGNEQFF
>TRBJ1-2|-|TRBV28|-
TGTGCCAGCAGCCCCGCCGCTGACTATGGCTACACCTTC
CASSPAADYGYTF
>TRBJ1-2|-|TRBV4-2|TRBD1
TGTGCCAGCAGCCCGGACAGGTTGGGCTATGGCTACACCTTC
CASSPDRLGYGYTF
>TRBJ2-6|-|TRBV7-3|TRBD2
TGTGCCAGCAGTCTTAGCGGGACCAACTCTGGGGCCAACGTCCTGACTTTC
CASSLSGTNSGANVLTF
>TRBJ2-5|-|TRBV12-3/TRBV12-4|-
TGTGCCAGCAGTATTAGGGAGACCCAGTACTTC
CASSIRETQYF
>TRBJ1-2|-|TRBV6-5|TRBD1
TGTGCCAGCAGTTACTCGGGCAGGGGGGACTATGGCTACACCTTC
CASSYSGRGDYGYTF
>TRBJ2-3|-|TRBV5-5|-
TGTGCCAGCAGCTTGTATGGGCCAGATACGCAGTATTTT
CASSLYGPDTQYF
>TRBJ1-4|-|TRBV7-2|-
TGTGCCAGCAGCCTGACCGGAAATGAAAAACTGTTTTTT
CASSLTGNEKLFF
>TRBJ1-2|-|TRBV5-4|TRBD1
TGTGCCAGCAGCGCGGGGTGGGACAGGGACCTTAGCTACACCTTC
CASSAGWDRDLSYTF
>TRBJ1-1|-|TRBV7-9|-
TGTGCCAGCAGCTTAGTGGCAGGGAATGAAGCTTTCTTT
CASSLVAGNEAFF
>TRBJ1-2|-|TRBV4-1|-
TGCGCCAGCAGCCAAGGGAAAATGGGACTTCTGAACCTCTATGGCTACACCTTC
CASSQGKMGLLNLYGYTF
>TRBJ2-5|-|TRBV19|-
TGTGCCAGTAGTGGGGGGCCCCAAGAGACCCAGTACTTC
CASSGGPQETQYF
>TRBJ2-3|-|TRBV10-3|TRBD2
TGTGCCATCACGAGCGGGAGGGAATCAGATACGCAGTATTTT
CAITSGRESDTQYF
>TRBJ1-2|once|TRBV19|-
TGTGCCAGTAGTTGGGCCCTGGGCTACACCTTC
CASSWALGYTF
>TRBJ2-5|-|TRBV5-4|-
TGTGCCAGCAGCTTGTTCGGCTACCAAGAGACCCAGTACTTC
CASSLFGYQETQYF
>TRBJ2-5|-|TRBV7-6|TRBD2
TGTGCCAGCAGCTTGACTAGCGGGAGGCTTAGGGAGACCCAGTACTTC
CASSLTSGRLRETQYF
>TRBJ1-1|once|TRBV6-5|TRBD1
TGTGCCAGCAGTTACCAGGGGACAGGGGGGACTGAAGCTTTCTTT
CASSYQGTGGTEAFF
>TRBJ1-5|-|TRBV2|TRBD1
TGTGCCAGCGGAGGGACAGGGGCCCCCAATCAGCCCCAGCATTTT
CASGGTGAPNQPQHF
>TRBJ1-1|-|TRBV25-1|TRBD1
TGTGCCAGCAGTGGAGGACAGGGGGATGTCACTGAAGCTTTCTTT
CASSGGQGDVTEAFF
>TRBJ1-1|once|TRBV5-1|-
TGCGCCAGCAGCCGTGGGGTGGGCAACACTGAAGCTTTCTTT
CASSRGVGNTEAFF
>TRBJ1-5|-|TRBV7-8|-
TGTGCCAGCAGCTCTTCAGGGGAATATAGCAATCAGCCCCAGCATTTT
CASSSSGEYSNQPQHF
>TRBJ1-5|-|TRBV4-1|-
TGCGCCAGCAGCCAGCCAGGGGTTCAGCCCCAGCATTTT
CASSQPGVQPQHF
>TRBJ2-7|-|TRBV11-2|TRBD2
TGTGCCAGCAGCTGGGGGACTAGCGCCTACGAGCAGTACTTC
CASSWGTSAYEQYF
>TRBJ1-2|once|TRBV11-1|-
TGTGCCAGCAGCTTAGAAGAATACTATGGCTACACCTTC
CASSLEEYYGYTF
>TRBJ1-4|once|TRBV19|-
TGTGCCAGCCGAACAGGGTCCCGGACTAATGAAAAACTGTTTTTT
CASRTGSRTNEKLFF
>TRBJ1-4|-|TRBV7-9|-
TGTGCCAGCAGCTTAGATCAGGGAAGGGAAAAACTGTTTTTT
CASSLDQGREKLFF
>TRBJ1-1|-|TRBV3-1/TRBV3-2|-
TGTGCCAGCAGCCCAGGGTCGTTGGGCACTGAAGCTTTCTTT
CASSPGSLGTEAFF
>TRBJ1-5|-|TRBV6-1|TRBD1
TGTGCCAGCAGTGAAACCAGGGGGCTAAGCAATCAGCCCCAGCATTTT
CASSETRGLSNQPQHF
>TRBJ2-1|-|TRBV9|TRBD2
TGTGCCAGCAGCGTAGGCTCAAGTGGACTAGCGGACTCTACCTACAATGAGCAGTTCTTC
CASSVGSSGLADSTYNEQFF
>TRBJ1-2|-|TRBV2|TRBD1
TGTGCCAGCTGGACAGGGTACTATGGCTACACCTTC
CASWTGYYGYTF